A selection of T cell receptor beta chains follows, all from one sample in a study of cytomegalovirus exposure and HLA in healthy donors. The method was immunoSEQ multiplex PCR; TCRdb's version includes in-frame clones alone and lacks a portion of them. The profile shows roughly 150,000 clones, 60% to 80% of them singletons. Sequenced material: PBMCs. The receptor set was obtained from a woman aged 40-49 years in good health and CMV-seronegative. The CDR3 runs from the conserved cysteine through the conserved F or W. Each record gives: J gene, clone size, D gene, V gene, CDR3 protein, CDR3 DNA. D genes are given only for firm matches. Only some rows state a clone size, as once, few, many or a class for expanded clones.

TRBJ1-5	-	TRBD1	TRBV7-2	CASSLAGAGGHNQPQHF	TGTGCCAGCAGCTTAGCAGGGGCAGGGGGGCACAATCAGCCCCAGCATTTT
TRBJ2-4	-	TRBD1	TRBV5-1	CASSLDRGHSQYF	TGCGCCAGCAGCTTGGACAGGGGGCACAGTCAGTACTTC
TRBJ2-2	-	-	TRBV7-2	CASSHRKGGANGELFF	TGTGCCAGCAGCCATCGAAAAGGAGGGGCAAACGGGGAGCTGTTTTTT
TRBJ1-1	-	-	TRBV28	CASSPSPIAFF	TGTGCCAGCAGCCCGTCCCCTATAGCTTTCTTT
TRBJ2-5	-	-	TRBV10-3	CAISDHTQETQYF	TGTGCCATCAGTGACCACACACAAGAGACCCAGTACTTC
TRBJ2-7	-	TRBD1	TRBV6-5	CASSSTGGEQYF	TGTGCCAGCAGTTCTACAGGGGGCGAGCAGTACTTC
TRBJ1-2	few	-	TRBV9	CASSVAGARGSPNYGYTF	TGTGCCAGCAGCGTAGCGGGTGCAAGGGGATCGCCTAACTATGGCTACACCTTC
TRBJ1-6	-	-	TRBV28	CASSSRGFGADSPLHF	TGTGCCAGCAGTTCCAGGGGATTTGGTGCCGATTCACCCCTCCACTTT
TRBJ2-2	-	TRBD2	TRBV9	CASGRTSGGTNTGELFF	TGTGCCAGCGGACGGACTAGCGGGGGTACGAACACCGGGGAGCTGTTTTTT
TRBJ1-1	-	-	TRBV5-1	CASSLGATVNTEAFF	TGCGCCAGCAGCTTGGGGGCGACAGTGAACACTGAAGCTTTCTTT
TRBJ1-5	-	-	TRBV7-6	CASSLDSQQPQHF	TGTGCCAGCAGCTTGGACAGTCAGCAGCCCCAGCATTTT
TRBJ1-1	-	-	TRBV6-6	CASKQGSWNTEAFF	TGTGCCAGTAAGCAGGGTTCATGGAACACTGAAGCTTTCTTT